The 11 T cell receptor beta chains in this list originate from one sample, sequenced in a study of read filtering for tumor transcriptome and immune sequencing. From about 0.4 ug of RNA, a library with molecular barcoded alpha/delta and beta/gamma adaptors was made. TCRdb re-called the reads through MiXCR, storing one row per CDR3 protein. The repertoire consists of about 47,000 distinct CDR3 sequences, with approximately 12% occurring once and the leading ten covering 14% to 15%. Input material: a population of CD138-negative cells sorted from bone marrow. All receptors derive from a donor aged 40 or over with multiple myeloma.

The CDR3 coding sequence is TGCGCCAGCAGCGTTCTAGCGGGAGGAACCGGGGAGCTGTTTTTT. It is translated as CASSVLAGGTGELFF. V is TRBV5-1 and J is TRBJ2-2; TRBD2 matches at 11 bases. Germline values: CDR1 SGHRS, CDR2 YFSETQ. CDR3 size: 15 residues. V was clipped by 4 bases and J by 5 bases; unmatched bases: 4.

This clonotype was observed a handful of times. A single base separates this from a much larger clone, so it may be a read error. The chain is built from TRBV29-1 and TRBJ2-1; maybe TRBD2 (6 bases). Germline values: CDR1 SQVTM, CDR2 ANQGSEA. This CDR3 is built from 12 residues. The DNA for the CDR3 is TGCAGCGTCCGACTAGAATACAATGGGCAGTTCTTC. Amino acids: CSVRLEYNGQFF.

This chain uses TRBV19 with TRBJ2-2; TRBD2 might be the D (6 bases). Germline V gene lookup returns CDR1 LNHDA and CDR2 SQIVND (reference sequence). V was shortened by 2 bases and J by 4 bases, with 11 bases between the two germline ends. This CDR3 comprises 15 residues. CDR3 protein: CASSIKAGSTGELFF. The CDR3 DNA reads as TGTGCCAGTAGTATAAAGGCGGGGAGCACCGGGGAGCTGTTTTTT.

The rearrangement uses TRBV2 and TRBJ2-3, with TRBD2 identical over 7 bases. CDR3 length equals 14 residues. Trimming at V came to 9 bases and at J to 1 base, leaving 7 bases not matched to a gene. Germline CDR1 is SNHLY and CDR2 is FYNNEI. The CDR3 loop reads CASGGRGGTDTQYF. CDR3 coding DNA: TGTGCCAGTGGCGGGAGAGGAGGCACAGATACGCAGTATTTT.

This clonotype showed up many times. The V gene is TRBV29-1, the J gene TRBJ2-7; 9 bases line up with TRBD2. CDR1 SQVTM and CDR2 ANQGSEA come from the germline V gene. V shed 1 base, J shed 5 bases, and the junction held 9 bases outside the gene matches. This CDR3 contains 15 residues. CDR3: CSVEVLAGGFNEQYF. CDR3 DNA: TGCAGCGTTGAAGTTTTGGCGGGAGGGTTCAACGAGCAGTACTTC.

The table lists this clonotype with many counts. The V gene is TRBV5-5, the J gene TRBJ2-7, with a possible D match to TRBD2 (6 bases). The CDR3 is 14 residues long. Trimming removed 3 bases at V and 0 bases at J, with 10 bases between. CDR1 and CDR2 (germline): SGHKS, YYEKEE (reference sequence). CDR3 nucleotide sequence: TGTGCCAGCAGCTGGGGGACTCCCTCCTACGAGCAGTACTTC. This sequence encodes CASSWGTPSYEQYF.

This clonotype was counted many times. The CDR3: CSVAGGEETQYF. The CDR3 DNA reads TGCAGCGTTGCAGGAGGTGAAGAGACCCAGTACTTC. This sequence joins TRBV29-1 and TRBJ2-5, with D possibly matching TRBD2 (5 bases). Trimming removed 4 bases from V and 3 bases from J, with 9 bases in between. CDR3 size: 12 residues. Germline V lookup: CDR1 SQVTM, CDR2 ANQGSEA. Looking up the rest from reference TRBV29-1 and TRBJ2-5 gives the full variable domain: SAVISQKPSRDICQRGTSLTIQCQVDSQVTMMFWYRQQPGQSLTLIATANQGSEATYESGFVIDKFPISRPNLTFSTLTVSNMSPEDSSIYLCSVAGGEETQYFGPGTRLLVL.

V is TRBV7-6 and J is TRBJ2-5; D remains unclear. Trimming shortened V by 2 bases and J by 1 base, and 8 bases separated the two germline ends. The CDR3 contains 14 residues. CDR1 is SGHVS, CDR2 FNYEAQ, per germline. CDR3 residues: CASSLNWGQETQYF. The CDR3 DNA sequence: TGTGCCAGCAGCTTAAACTGGGGCCAAGAGACCCAGTACTTC.

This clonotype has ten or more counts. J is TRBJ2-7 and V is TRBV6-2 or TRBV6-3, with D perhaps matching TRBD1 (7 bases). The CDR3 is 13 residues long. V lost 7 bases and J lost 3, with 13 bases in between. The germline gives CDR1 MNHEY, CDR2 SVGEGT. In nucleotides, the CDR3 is TGTGCCAGCACGGGCGGGACAGTCTACGAGCAGTACTTC. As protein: CASTGGTVYEQYF.

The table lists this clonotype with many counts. This CDR3 reads CASGRSSNQPQHF. The CDR3 DNA reads TGTGCCAGTGGGCGAAGCAGCAATCAGCCCCAGCATTTT. The chain joins TRBV19 to TRBJ1-5; no clear D gene. From germline, CDR1 is LNHDA and CDR2 SQIVND (reference sequence). The CDR3 sequence is 13 residues long. Trimming took 8 bases from V and 1 from J, leaving 9 bases between them. The whole variable domain, filled in from reference TRBV19 and TRBJ1-5, reads DGGITQSPKYLFRKEGQNVTLSCEQNLNHDAMYWYRQDPGQGLRLIYYSQIVNDFQKGDIAEGYSVSREKKESFPLTVTSAQKNPTAFYLCASGRSSNQPQHFGDGTRLSIL.

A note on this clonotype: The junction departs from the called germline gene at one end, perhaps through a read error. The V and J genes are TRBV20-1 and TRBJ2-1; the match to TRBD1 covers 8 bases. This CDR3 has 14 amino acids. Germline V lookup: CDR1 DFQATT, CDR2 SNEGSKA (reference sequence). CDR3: CSTRLQGAQDEQFF. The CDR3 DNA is TGCAGTACTAGATTGCAGGGGGCGCAAGATGAGCAGTTCTTC.